The 18 T cell receptor beta chains in this list originate from one sample, sequenced in a study of CD8 T cells in Susac syndrome. Random-hexamer reverse transcription was applied to roughly 0.45 to 1 ug RNA. TCRdb re-called the immunoSEQ multiplex PCR reads with MiXCR, one entry per CDR3 protein. The profile shows around 130,000 distinct CDR3 sequences, roughly 96% of them singletons. The sequencing sample was made of CD4+ T cells from PBMCs. The receptor set was obtained from a human donor in good health.

The chain carries TRBV15 and TRBJ2-1; D uncertain. The CDR3 is made up of 13 amino acids. Germline V gene lookup returns CDR1 LNHNV and CDR2 YYDKDF (reference sequence). V shed 2 bases and J shed 7 bases, with 9 bases lying between them. CDR3 protein: CATSRPPGNEQFF. The CDR3 DNA follows: TGTGCCACCAGCAGACCACCGGGTAATGAGCAGTTCTTC.

V gene TRBV5-1 combines with J gene TRBJ2-7; 7 nucleotides align to TRBD2. V shed 6 bases, J shed 2 bases, and the junction held 5 bases outside the gene matches. Germline V gives CDR1 SGHRS, CDR2 YFSETQ. CDR3 length equals 13 residues. The CDR3 coding sequence is TGCGCCAGCAAGGGTCTAGCGGCCTACGAGCAGTACTTC. Protein product: CASKGLAAYEQYF.

The chain has TRBV2 and TRBJ2-6, with a weak D call TRBD2 (5 bases). The CDR3 covers 15 residues. The ends were cut back, 8 bases at V and 4 bases at J, with 15 bases in the middle. Looked up from germline, CDR1 is SNHLY and CDR2 is FYNNEI. Written as DNA, the CDR3 is TGTGCCAGCTCGTGGATAGCGACCGGGGCCAACGTCCTGACTTTC. Translating gives CASSWIATGANVLTF.

The V and J genes are TRBV6-1 and TRBJ2-2, with D maybe TRBD1 (6 bases). Germline CDR1 is MNHNS and CDR2 is SASEGT. Trimming cost V 8 bases and J 7 bases, with 23 bases left between them. This CDR3 comprises 16 residues. Here the CDR3 reads CASSLWAGEVYGELFF. CDR3 DNA sequence: TGTGCCAGCTCCCTATGGGCAGGGGAAGTGTACGGGGAGCTGTTTTTT.

The chain has TRBV9 and TRBJ2-7; 8 bases are a match to TRBD2. J was trimmed by 6 bases and V by 2 bases; bases with no gene match: 4. The CDR3 extends over 13 amino acids. The germline gives CDR1 SGDLS, CDR2 YYNGEE. This chain's CDR3 is CASSVGGEREQYF. CDR3 nucleotide sequence: TGTGCCAGCAGCGTCGGGGGGGAACGCGAGCAGTACTTC.

V usage is TRBV28 and J usage is TRBJ2-1; 9 bases are shared with TRBD2. The V gene's germline CDR1 is MDHEN and CDR2 SYDVKM. J gave up 5 bases and V 4 bases, and 6 bases lay outside the gene matches. This CDR3 region has 15 residues. CDR3 residues: CASSSSGILHNEQFF. The CDR3 region has the DNA TGTGCCAGCAGTTCTAGCGGGATATTACACAATGAGCAGTTCTTC.

The chain uses TRBV20-1 and TRBJ1-5; D is unclear. Looked up from germline, CDR1 is DFQATT and CDR2 is SNEGSKA (reference sequence). V lost 3 bases to trimming and J lost 4 bases, with 19 bases between them. The CDR3 spans 16 residues. The CDR3, as DNA: TGCAGTGCTAGGCCTCGGCGTGGGCGTCCAAATCAGCCCCAGCATTTT. This encodes CSARPRRGRPNQPQHF.

This sequence joins TRBV4-1 and TRBJ2-7, with a tentative D call TRBD1 (6 bases). The CDR3 has 14 residues. Germline V gene sequence: CDR1 MGHRA, CDR2 YSYEKL. The germline V and J ends were trimmed by 5 bases and 2 bases, with 13 bases remaining between them. The CDR3 region has the DNA TGCGCCAGCAGCGACCCTGGACAGACCTACGAGCAGTACTTC. Amino acid sequence: CASSDPGQTYEQYF.

The chain joins TRBV19 to TRBJ2-3, with TRBD2 as a possible D gene (6 bases). V lost 3 bases, J lost 4 bases, and 14 bases lay in between. This CDR3 comprises 15 residues. Germline V lookup: CDR1 LNHDA, CDR2 SQIVND (reference sequence). The CDR3 here is CASSIGGGSADTQYF. The CDR3 DNA is TGTGCCAGTAGTATCGGTGGGGGGAGCGCAGATACGCAGTATTTT. The full variable domain, its missing parts supplied by reference TRBV19 and TRBJ2-3, is DGGITQSPKYLFRKEGQNVTLSCEQNLNHDAMYWYRQDPGQGLRLIYYSQIVNDFQKGDIAEGYSVSREKKESFPLTVTSAQKNPTAFYLCASSIGGGSADTQYFGPGTRLTVL.

The chain joins TRBV6-1 to TRBJ1-1; D not resolved. CDR1 is MNHNS and CDR2 is SASEGT in the germline V gene. The CDR3 runs 13 residues. Trimming cost V 10 bases and J 1 base, with 13 bases left between them. The CDR3 nucleotides read TGTGCCATCCGACCGGCGTCGAACACTGAAGCTTTCTTT. This translates into CAIRPASNTEAFF.

J is TRBJ1-3 and V is TRBV28, with D perhaps matching TRBD1 (5 bases). Per germline, CDR1 MDHEN and CDR2 SYDVKM. Trimming left V 5 bases short and J 0 bases short, with 14 bases between. This CDR3 is 16 amino acids long. CDR3 residues: CASSVFGTDSGNTIYF. The CDR3 DNA follows: TGTGCCAGCAGTGTATTCGGGACGGACTCTGGAAACACCATATATTTT.

V gene TRBV7-2 combines with J gene TRBJ2-6; a weak D match, TRBD1 (7 bases). Trimming shortened V by 5 bases and J by 1 base, and 12 bases separated the two germline ends. The length of the CDR3 is 16 residues. Germline V lookup: CDR1 SGHTA, CDR2 FQGNSA. CDR3 sequence: CASSQTGTSGANVLTF. For the CDR3, the DNA is TGTGCCAGCAGCCAGACAGGGACTTCTGGGGCCAACGTCCTGACTTTC.

V gene TRBV29-1 combines with J gene TRBJ2-1; D may correspond to TRBD1 or TRBD2 (5 bases each). The germline V gene has CDR1 SQVTM and CDR2 ANQGSEA. V lost 3 bases and J 7 bases, leaving 7 bases between the germline ends. This CDR3 region has 11 residues. This CDR3 is CSVEGVNEQFF. The CDR3 DNA sequence: TGCAGCGTTGAGGGGGTGAATGAGCAGTTCTTC.

This rearrangement joins TRBV19 to TRBJ2-1; 7 nucleotides agree with TRBD2. Unmatched junction bases numbered 6, after V lost 5 bases and J lost 2 bases. This CDR3 region has 15 residues. Germline CDR1 reads LNHDA; CDR2 reads SQIVND (reference sequence). The CDR3 nucleotides are TGTGCCAGTAGTTTCAGCCGGGAGGCCTACAATGAGCAGTTCTTC. Translation gives CASSFSREAYNEQFF.

The CDR3 DNA reads as TGTGCCAGCAGTGTTGCCTGGGACGGACCCTTGGAGCAGTACTTC. This translates into CASSVAWDGPLEQYF. The gene calls are TRBV27 and TRBJ2-7, with D perhaps being TRBD1 or TRBD2 (5 bases each). From germline, CDR1 is MNHEY and CDR2 SMNVEV (reference sequence). V was trimmed by 5 bases and J by 7 bases, leaving 21 bases between them. The CDR3 has 15 amino acids.

This chain joins TRBV18 and TRBJ1-1; TRBD1 might be the D (5 bases). Germline V lookup: CDR1 KGHSH, CDR2 LQKENI. CDR3 length equals 14 residues. Trimming took 6 bases from V and 2 from J, leaving 13 bases between them. The CDR3: CASSLAQGNTEAFF. CDR3 DNA sequence: TGTGCCAGCTCCCTGGCGCAGGGCAACACTGAAGCTTTCTTT.

The chain combines TRBV24-1 with TRBJ1-1, with TRBD1 as a possible D gene (5 bases). The CDR3 has 15 amino acids. V lost 3 bases and J 8 bases, leaving 18 bases between the germline ends. From germline, CDR1 is KGHDR and CDR2 SFDVKD. CDR3 residues: CATSDPQGVGTEAFF. The CDR3 nucleotides read TGTGCCACCAGTGATCCCCAGGGTGTCGGGACCGAAGCTTTCTTT.

V usage is TRBV9 and J usage is TRBJ2-2, with D tentatively TRBD2 (6 bases). Trimming removed 7 bases at V and 2 bases at J, with 15 bases between. CDR1 is SGDLS and CDR2 is YYNGEE in the germline V gene. The length of the CDR3 is 15 residues. CDR3: CASGRGGLNTGELFF. DNA of the CDR3: TGTGCCAGCGGAAGAGGAGGGTTAAACACCGGGGAGCTGTTTTTT.